One and the same sample provided the 7 T cell receptor beta chains below, sequenced in a study of shared clonotypes between healthy human individuals. This table comes from immunoSEQ multiplex PCR, and its TCRdb copy is limited to in-frame clones, with some not included. The repertoire holds 600,000 or so clones, with roughly 98% as singletons. CD45RO-negative CD8 cells positively selected for CCR7 made up the naive population, which excluded terminally differentiated effector memory CD45RA+ cells. The sequenced sample was naive CD8+ T cells sorted from blood. Receptors originate from a man aged 30 to 45 in good health.

The chain combines TRBV28 with TRBJ2-7, with 10 bases aligning to TRBD1. The germline gives CDR1 MDHEN, CDR2 SYDVKM. V gave up 7 bases and J gave up 5 bases; unmatched junction bases: 8. This CDR3 has 14 residues. The CDR3 loop reads CASTLGTGVDEQYF. Here the CDR3 DNA reads TGTGCCAGCACCTTGGGGACAGGGGTGGACGAGCAGTACTTC.

The V and J genes are TRBV6-5 and TRBJ2-3; the D gene is possibly TRBD2 (6 bases). This CDR3 contains 15 residues. Looked up from germline, CDR1 is MNHEY and CDR2 is SVGAGI. V shed 6 bases and J shed 2 bases, with 15 bases lying between them. The CDR3 loop is CASRGSGTYTDTQYF. CDR3 sequence (DNA): TGTGCCAGCAGAGGGTCCGGGACTTACACAGATACGCAGTATTTT.

V is TRBV29-1 and J is TRBJ2-2, with D perhaps matching TRBD2 (6 bases). Trimming pared 0 bases from V and 5 bases from J, leaving 16 bases between. CDR1 is SQVTM, CDR2 ANQGSEA, per germline. The CDR3 is made up of 16 amino acids. The CDR3 nucleotides are TGCAGCGTTGAAGATCAACTAGCCGTGGGAACCGGGGAGCTGTTTTTT. Translation: CSVEDQLAVGTGELFF.

This sequence joins TRBV7-8 and TRBJ2-1; the match to TRBD2 covers 8 bases. Germline V gene data show CDR1 as SGHVS and CDR2 as FQNEAQ. The V and J ends lost 2 bases and 1 base, in that order; junction bases with no gene match: 1. This CDR3 region has 15 residues. CDR3 protein: CASSLLAGSYNEQFF. DNA for the CDR3: TGTGCCAGCAGCTTACTAGCGGGTTCCTACAATGAGCAGTTCTTC.

The chain couples TRBV10-1 to TRBJ2-2; 9 bases match TRBD1. V gave up 3 bases and J gave up 6 bases; unmatched junction bases: 8. The CDR3 spans 16 residues. Germline V gives CDR1 WNHNN, CDR2 SYGVQD (reference sequence). CDR3 sequence (DNA): TGCGCCAGCAGTGACCCGGGACAGGGTGAATCCGGGGAGCTGTTTTTT. Amino acid sequence: CASSDPGQGESGELFF.

The chain employs TRBV4-1 and TRBJ2-7; D gene uncertain. The CDR3 totals 17 residues. The V and J ends lost 0 bases and 4 bases respectively, with 19 bases between them. Germline V gene data show CDR1 as MGHRA and CDR2 as YSYEKL. The CDR3 DNA follows: TGCGCCAGCAGCCAAGACCAAGGGCGCGGCAGGAGATACGAGCAGTACTTC. It codes for CASSQDQGRGRRYEQYF.

This chain uses TRBV7-2 with TRBJ1-2, with 7 bases matching TRBD1. CDR3 length: 16 residues. V shed 3 bases and J 6 bases; nucleotides not matched to a gene: 13. Per germline, CDR1 SGHTA and CDR2 FQGNSA. The CDR3 region is CASSLTTGTDTNGYTF. CDR3 in DNA: TGTGCCAGCAGCTTGACCACCGGGACAGATACAAATGGCTACACCTTC.